What follows describes a single T cell receptor (beta chain). This sample stems from a study of blood T cell repertoires in COVID-19. Looking at the study overall: Collection of acute and convalescent COVID-19 samples took place in the United States, Italy and Spain.

Original processing notes: For nucleated cells, counts were estimated from reference gene primer amplification. Method: immunoSEQ multiplex PCR; TCRdb's copy keeps in-frame clones and lacks some. That table is the source of V, J and clone size, and D and trimming were worked out from the DNA. The sample lists just under 90,000 clones; roughly 90% were seen once. Germline CDR1 reads LGHNA; CDR2 reads YSLEER. V gave up 0 bases and J gave up 0 bases; unmatched junction bases: 6. This CDR3 is 17 amino acids long. The clonotype originates from a man in his fifties or sixties with acute or convalescent COVID-19. The J gene is TRBJ2-7, the V gene TRBV4-3, with 9 nucleotides matching TRBD2. The sequenced sample was peripheral blood. CDR3 protein: CASSQDVTSGNSYEQYF. CDR3 coding DNA: TGCGCCAGCAGCCAAGATGTGACTAGCGGAAACTCCTACGAGCAGTACTTC.